This is a list of T cell receptor beta chains from one sample in a study of blood T cell repertoires in COVID-19. The data were produced by immunoSEQ multiplex PCR, yet TCRdb's version contains in-frame clones alone and is incomplete. The data contain 250,000 to 350,000 clones, around 90% of them singletons. The sequencing input was peripheral blood. All receptors derive from a man aged 18 to 29 with active or convalescent COVID-19. Each CDR3 is given with its conserved first and last residue. The D gene is left open where the match is weak. Size values are once, few and many counts, or a class for expanded clones, and some rows have none.

TRBV11-2	TRBD2	TRBJ2-2	-	CASRGVRGRGTGELFF	TGTGCCAGCAGAGGTGTGCGCGGGAGGGGCACCGGGGAGCTGTTTTTT
TRBV5-1	-	TRBJ1-6	-	CASSLAGYSPLHF	TGCGCCAGCAGCTTGGCGGGGTATTCACCCCTCCACTTT
TRBV19	TRBD2	TRBJ2-7	-	CASSIKSSGGYEQYF	TGTGCCAGTAGTATTAAGTCTAGCGGGGGCTACGAGCAGTACTTC
TRBV27	-	TRBJ2-7	-	CASSTVGGYEQYF	TGTGCCAGCAGTACGGTCGGGGGCTACGAGCAGTACTTC
TRBV9	-	TRBJ2-2	-	CASSVATRRSGELFF	TGTGCCAGCAGCGTAGCTACTAGGCGCTCCGGGGAGCTGTTTTTT
TRBV18	TRBD1	TRBJ2-7	-	CASIGQGLPYEQYF	TGTGCCAGCATAGGACAGGGCCTTCCCTACGAGCAGTACTTC
TRBV27	-	TRBJ1-2	-	CASRQGSYGYTF	TGTGCCAGCAGACAGGGCTCCTATGGCTACACCTTC
TRBV15	TRBD1	TRBJ1-4	-	CATSRARTGWNEKLFF	TGTGCCACCAGCAGGGCCCGGACAGGGTGGAATGAAAAACTGTTTTTT
TRBV19	-	TRBJ2-2	-	CASSIGGLAGELFF	TGTGCCAGTAGTATAGGCGGGCTAGCCGGGGAGCTGTTTTTT
TRBV28	TRBD1	TRBJ2-3	few	CASSPGTGMRGTDTQYF	TGTGCCAGCAGTCCCGGGACAGGGATGAGGGGCACAGATACGCAGTATTTT
TRBV7-2	-	TRBJ2-2	-	CASRTGSLVTGELFF	TGTGCCAGCAGGACTGGGAGTCTTGTGACCGGGGAGCTGTTTTTT
TRBV4-1	TRBD1	TRBJ2-7	-	CASSQELGTAASTRYF	TGCGCCAGCAGCCAAGAACTTGGGACAGCAGCTAGTACTAGGTACTTC
TRBV7-2	TRBD2	TRBJ2-3	-	CASSLERRRLAGLTNQYF	TGTGCCAGCAGCTTAGAGCGGCGCCGACTAGCGGGACTGACAAATCAGTATTTT
TRBV7-9	TRBD1	TRBJ1-1	-	CASSLETGHYNTEAFF	TGTGCCAGCAGCTTAGAGACAGGGCATTACAACACTGAAGCTTTCTTT
TRBV19	-	TRBJ2-1	once	CASSMTGYNEQFF	TGTGCCAGTAGTATGACGGGATACAATGAGCAGTTCTTC
TRBV12-3/TRBV12-4	-	TRBJ2-5	-	CASARRNQETQYF	TGTGCCAGCGCTAGACGGAACCAAGAGACCCAGTACTTC
TRBV7-7	TRBD1	TRBJ2-5	-	CASSRGQGGQETQYF	TGTGCCAGCAGCCGAGGACAGGGGGGCCAAGAGACCCAGTACTTC
TRBV7-9	-	TRBJ1-2	-	CASSLSGSYGYTF	TGTGCCAGCAGCCTTTCGGGTTCCTATGGCTACACCTTC
TRBV5-1	-	TRBJ1-1	-	CASSLRGRDTEAFF	TGCGCCAGCAGCTTGAGGGGCAGGGACACTGAAGCTTTCTTT
TRBV19	-	TRBJ2-3	-	CASSISNPGGAGARGTQYF	TGTGCCAGTAGTATATCCAACCCTGGCGGGGCGGGGGCACGTGGTACGCAGTATTTT
TRBV9	TRBD1	TRBJ1-1	few	CASSVGDRLNTEAFF	TGTGCCAGCAGCGTTGGGGACAGATTGAACACTGAAGCTTTCTTT
TRBV6-5	-	TRBJ2-5	-	CASRAETQYF	TGTGCCAGCAGAGCGGAGACCCAGTACTTC
TRBV9	TRBD2	TRBJ2-7	few	CASSANLAGGPYEQYF	TGTGCCAGCAGCGCAAACCTAGCGGGAGGGCCCTACGAGCAGTACTTC
TRBV18	-	TRBJ2-2	-	CASSPSGPGTGELFF	TGTGCCAGCTCTCCAAGCGGACCCGGGACCGGGGAGCTGTTTTTT
TRBV5-1	-	TRBJ2-7	-	CASSFGGQSSYEQYF	TGCGCCAGCAGCTTTGGAGGACAGTCTTCCTACGAGCAGTACTTC
TRBV21-1	-	TRBJ2-5	-	CASSKDEPRCLAGPKETQYF	TGTGCCAGCAGCAAAGACGAACCCAGGTGCCTAGCGGGACCCAAGGAGACCCAGTACTTC
TRBV6-5	TRBD2	TRBJ2-7	-	CASSPTSGPQYF	TGTGCCAGCAGTCCCACTAGCGGCCCCCAGTACTTC
TRBV7-7	TRBD1	TRBJ1-1	-	CASIRGRQVVTEAFF	TGTGCCAGCATAAGGGGGCGACAGGTCGTAACTGAAGCTTTCTTT
TRBV15	TRBD2	TRBJ2-7	-	CATSRDLVLGRGGEQYF	TGTGCCACCAGCAGAGATCTCGTCCTCGGGAGGGGTGGCGAGCAGTACTTC
TRBV12-3/TRBV12-4	-	TRBJ2-3	-	CASSSSIRNTQYF	TGTGCCAGCAGCTCTAGCATCCGAAATACGCAGTATTTT
TRBV5-1	TRBD1	TRBJ1-1	-	CASSSQGNGNTEAFF	TGCGCCAGCAGCTCACAGGGGAACGGGAACACTGAAGCTTTCTTT
TRBV7-9	-	TRBJ1-1	-	CASSRGQHEAFF	TGTGCCAGCAGCCGAGGACAGCATGAAGCTTTCTTT
TRBV28	-	TRBJ2-1	-	CASSFRRSYNEQFF	TGTGCCAGCAGTTTCAGGCGATCCTACAATGAGCAGTTCTTC
TRBV5-1	-	TRBJ1-1	-	CASTPDGRVLNTEAFF	TGCGCCAGCACCCCTGATGGGAGAGTCCTGAACACTGAAGCTTTCTTT
TRBV9	-	TRBJ2-1	-	CASSVLDSSNEQFF	TGTGCCAGCAGCGTCCTGGACAGTTCCAATGAGCAGTTCTTC
TRBV7-2	-	TRBJ2-5	-	CASSIRVTQYF	TGTGCCAGCAGCATCCGGGTAACCCAGTACTTC
TRBV27	-	TRBJ1-5	-	CASKRIQPQHF	TGTGCCAGCAAGAGAATCCAGCCCCAGCATTTT
TRBV19	TRBD1	TRBJ1-5	few	CASISGTVGSNQPQHF	TGTGCCAGTATCTCGGGGACAGTCGGAAGCAATCAGCCCCAGCATTTT
TRBV4-1	TRBD1	TRBJ1-5	-	CASSHLTIRDRQNQPQHF	TGCGCCAGCAGCCACCTAACTATTAGGGACAGACAGAATCAGCCCCAGCATTTT
TRBV19	TRBD1	TRBJ1-5	once	CASSLTGGGNQPQHF	TGTGCCAGTAGCCTGACAGGGGGCGGCAATCAGCCCCAGCATTTT
TRBV27	-	TRBJ1-2	-	CASSPVGEFRQDYGYTF	TGTGCCAGCAGCCCCGTCGGGGAGTTTAGACAAGACTATGGCTACACCTTC